This entry lists 19 T cell receptor beta chains sequenced from one sample in a study of CD8+CD57+ T cells in acquired aplastic anemia. Genomic DNA templated the TCR beta VDJ and CDR3 profiling. From the reads, TCRdb called clonotypes with MiXCR, one entry per CDR3 protein. This repertoire shows a few hundred thousand distinct CDR3 sequences, roughly 57% found once; its top ten account for around 32%. Sequenced: sorted CD4+, CD8+, or CD8+CD57+ T cells (not recorded which) from PBMCs. The receptors originated from a human donor in good health.

The chain employs TRBV15 and TRBJ1-1; D gene unclear. Germline V gene lookup returns CDR1 LNHNV and CDR2 YYDKDF (reference sequence). V dropped 0 bases and J dropped 6 bases, with 14 bases sitting between them. The CDR3 is made up of 15 amino acids. The CDR3 DNA follows: TGTGCCACCAGCAGAGAGCGGAGGGCGATTGCTGAAGCTTTCTTT. It specifies CATSRERRAIAEAFF.

The chain employs TRBV19 and TRBJ2-4; 7 positions match TRBD1. The V segment lost 1 base and the J segment 4 bases; nucleotides outside the gene matches: 1. The CDR3 covers 14 residues. Per germline, CDR1 LNHDA and CDR2 SQIVND (reference sequence). In DNA, the CDR3 is TGTGCCAGTAGTATAGCAGGGGGAAAAAACATTCAGTACTTC. Translated, it gives CASSIAGGKNIQYF.

On this clonotype: This may arise from a read error, as a much more abundant clone is one base away. The chain uses TRBV10-3 and TRBJ1-1; D possibly corresponds to TRBD1 (5 bases). Germline CDR1 and CDR2: ENHRY and SYGVKD. The V gene lost 3 bases and the J gene lost 4 bases, with 12 bases spanning the gap. The CDR3 contains 14 residues. This CDR3 is CAISEAGLGTEAFF. The DNA for the CDR3 is TGTGCCATCAGTGAAGCGGGGCTCGGCACTGAAGCTTTCTTT.

The genes are TRBV12-3 or TRBV12-4 and TRBJ2-7; no definite D call. V lost 5 bases, J lost 5 bases, and 7 bases lay in between. This CDR3 has 11 amino acids. CDR3 DNA: TGTGCCAGCAGTCCACGGAACGAGCAGTACTTC. Translation gives CASSPRNEQYF.

This rearrangement joins TRBV20-1 to TRBJ2-7; a weak D match, TRBD1 (6 bases). CDR3 size: 12 residues. The V gene's germline CDR1 is DFQATT and CDR2 SNEGSKA (reference sequence). Trimming stripped 7 bases from V and 0 bases from J, with 10 bases between. In DNA form, the CDR3 reads TGCAGTGGCCGGGACAACTCCTACGAGCAGTACTTC. It yields the protein CSGRDNSYEQYF.

This clonotype has a count of ten or more. The V gene is TRBV20-1, the J gene TRBJ2-7; 10 bases align to TRBD2. Germline CDR1 is DFQATT and CDR2 is SNEGSKA (reference sequence). This CDR3 spans 15 amino acids. J lost 1 base, V lost 4 bases, and 7 bases had no gene match. DNA for the CDR3: TGCAGTGCTACGGTAGCGGGAGGTTGGTCCTACGAGCAGTACTTC. Protein sequence: CSATVAGGWSYEQYF.

This clonotype was observed many times. The chain uses TRBV7-3 and TRBJ1-1; D gene ambiguous. Trimming shortened V by 1 base and J by 3 bases, and 6 bases separated the two germline ends. Germline lookup yields CDR1 SGHTA and CDR2 FQGTGA. The CDR3 is made up of 13 amino acids. CDR3 loop: CASSLMGYTEAFF. CDR3 nucleotide sequence: TGTGCCAGCAGCTTAATGGGGTACACTGAAGCTTTCTTT.

With regard to this clonotype: The CDR3 does not end in the conserved phenylalanine or tryptophan, so this is likely a read error. The DNA is omitted, as the CDR3 cannot be located on it reliably, and the CDR3 follows TCRdb's listing. This chain connects TRBV6-2 or TRBV6-3 to TRBJ2-4; whether TRBD1, the table's D call, matches the DNA was not checked. The V gene's germline CDR1 is MNHEY and CDR2 SVGEGT. The CDR3 length equals 8 residues, ends included. The CDR3 is CASSATGR.

The CDR3 DNA follows: TGTGCCAGCAGCCCACAGACAGGGGCGAATCAGCCCCAGCATTTT. This encodes CASSPQTGANQPQHF. The chain is built from TRBV7-2 and TRBJ1-5; 8 positions match TRBD1. The CDR3 has 15 amino acids. Trimming at V came to 5 bases and at J to 4 bases, leaving 7 bases not matched to a gene. CDR1 and CDR2 (germline): SGHTA, FQGNSA.

The table lists this clonotype with many counts. V usage is TRBV7-9 and J usage is TRBJ2-5; 9 bases align to TRBD1. CDR3 length: 15 amino acids. CDR1 and CDR2 from the germline V gene are SEHNR and FQNEAQ (reference sequence). With V trimmed by 2 bases and J by 2 bases, 3 bases remained unmatched. The chain's CDR3 is CASSLPGQGQETQYF. The CDR3 nucleotides read TGTGCCAGCAGCTTACCGGGACAGGGACAAGAGACCCAGTACTTC.

This clonotype was picked up one time. This rearrangement joins TRBV12-3 or TRBV12-4 to TRBJ2-3, with TRBD2 matching 12 bases. The V segment lost 1 base and the J segment 5 bases; nucleotides outside the gene matches: 10. The CDR3 runs to 18 residues. The CDR3 reads CASSLDRLAGGLGDTQYF. The CDR3 nucleotides are TGTGCCAGCAGTTTAGACCGCCTAGCGGGAGGGCTGGGAGATACGCAGTATTTT.

The CDR3 DNA is TGTGCCAGCAGCTCGGACACGGCAGCTTTCTTT. Its protein product is CASSSDTAAFF. The chain links TRBV7-9 to TRBJ1-1, with TRBD1 as a possible D gene (5 bases). This CDR3 spans 11 amino acids. Germline lookup yields CDR1 SEHNR and CDR2 FQNEAQ (reference sequence). Trimming shortened V by 4 bases and J by 10 bases, and 10 bases separated the two germline ends.

Comment on this clonotype: The junction and the germline gene differ at one end; a read error may be behind it. The rearrangement joins TRBV20-1 to TRBJ1-2, with 11 bases identical to TRBD1. This CDR3 spans 13 amino acids. CDR1 and CDR2 (germline): DFQATT, SNEGSKA (reference sequence). CDR3 amino acids: CGARGQGAGGYTF. The CDR3 DNA follows: TGCGGTGCTAGAGGACAGGGGGCCGGTGGCTACACCTTC.

This clonotype was seen only a few times. The chain is built from TRBV25-1 and TRBJ2-7; D remains unclear. Germline V lookup: CDR1 MGHDK, CDR2 SYGVNS. Trimming took 2 bases from V and 2 from J, leaving 4 bases between them. The CDR3 has 12 residues. CDR3 loop: CASSERAYEQYF. The CDR3 nucleotides are TGTGCCAGCAGTGAAAGGGCCTACGAGCAGTACTTC.

The chain employs TRBV7-8 and TRBJ2-1, with D unclear. V was shortened by 3 bases and J by 5 bases, with 8 bases between the two germline ends. From germline, CDR1 is SGHVS and CDR2 FQNEAQ. This CDR3 has 13 residues. The CDR3 DNA is TGTGCCAGCAGCTTTAGCCGGGACAATGAGCAGTTCTTC. Amino acid sequence: CASSFSRDNEQFF.

This clonotype was observed at least ten times. The genes are TRBV6-2 or TRBV6-3 and TRBJ1-3; 7 bases fit TRBD1. V lost 4 bases, J lost 8 bases, and 8 bases stayed unmatched. This CDR3 comprises 14 residues. Germline V gene data show CDR1 as MNHEY and CDR2 as SVGEGT. The CDR3 coding sequence is TGTGCCAGCAGTTCTACAGGGGACGGATACACCATATATTTT. Amino acid sequence: CASSSTGDGYTIYF.

The J gene is TRBJ1-6, the V gene TRBV10-1; D is unresolved. V lost 4 bases and J lost 10, with 14 bases in between. The CDR3 loop spans 14 amino acids. Germline loops: CDR1 WNHNN, CDR2 SYGVQD (reference sequence). CDR3 DNA sequence: TGCGCCAGCAGTGGTCACGGGAATTGGTCACCCCTCCACTTT. This gives the protein CASSGHGNWSPLHF.

V gene TRBV29-1 combines with J gene TRBJ1-1, with unresolved D. V was trimmed by 7 bases and J by 1 base, leaving 16 bases between them. From germline, CDR1 is SQVTM and CDR2 ANQGSEA. The CDR3 is 14 amino acids. The DNA for the CDR3 is TGCAGCGCCACCGGGAAGCCCTCGAACACTGAAGCTTTCTTT. Protein sequence: CSATGKPSNTEAFF.

This clonotype has at least ten counts. The V and J genes are TRBV15 and TRBJ1-4; no clear D gene. The germline V gene encodes CDR1 LNHNV and CDR2 YYDKDF (reference sequence). Trimming stripped 0 bases from V and 0 bases from J, with 8 bases between. The CDR3 runs 16 residues. CDR3 loop: CATSRDRTATNEKLFF. CDR3 DNA: TGTGCCACCAGCAGAGACAGGACTGCAACTAATGAAAAACTGTTTTTT.